The TCR beta chain described here comes from a study of response to subunit inactivated influenza vaccine. This CDR3 spans 14 amino acids. Trimming cost V 3 bases and J 3 bases, with 11 bases left between them. Germline CDR1 is MDHEN and CDR2 is SYDVKM. Ten or more counts support this clonotype. A single record per CDR3 protein comes from TCRdb applying MiXCR to the RT-PCR reads. The sample shows around 600,000 distinct CDR3 sequences, around 11% of them seen only once. This sample was also put to use in a study of T cells expressing NK-cell markers. That source reports: 5'RACE template switching with UMIs produced the TCR beta cDNA. HCMV serostatus: most of the eight sequenced donors positive, one negative. An anti-gamma-delta TCR antibody restricted sorting to alpha-beta TCR T cells in several experiments. Over 5 donors had dominant NKG2C+ clonotypes that comprised roughly 1.0-7.5% of their CD8+ T cells.

The V call is TRBV28, the J call TRBJ1-1; D ambiguous. The sequenced sample was PBMCs from blood, obtained on the day of vaccination. The source is a middle-aged man who received an inactivated influenza vaccine. In DNA form, the CDR3 reads TGTGCCAGCAGTTTGAGGCCGACTTACACTGAAGCTTTCTTT. As protein: CASSLRPTYTEAFF.